The next 15 T cell receptor beta chains were all read from a single sample in a study of T-cell reconstitution after alpha-beta-depleted transplantation in children. For TCRbeta, the library was prepared with unique molecular identifiers. A single record per CDR3 protein comes from TCRdb applying MiXCR to the PCR reads. The repertoire holds approximately 490,000 distinct CDR3 sequences, with about 10% as singletons. Sample: PBMCs, taken before TCRalphabeta/CD19-depleted stem cell transplant. The source is a child aged 2-9 years with inherited bone marrow failure, due to receive a stem cell transplant.

The rearrangement uses TRBV27 and TRBJ2-2; a possible D gene is TRBD1 (5 bases). This CDR3 has 16 residues. Germline-derived CDR1 and CDR2 are MNHEY and SMNVEV (reference sequence). Trimming cost V 2 bases and J 6 bases, with 16 bases left between them. DNA of the CDR3: TGTGCCAGCAGTTTAACATACAGGCTAGGCGCCGGGGAGCTGTTTTTT. Its protein is CASSLTYRLGAGELFF.

There are many counts of this clonotype. CDR3 protein: CASSFLAGGPYNEQFF. The CDR3 DNA follows: TGTGCCAGCAGCTTTTTAGCGGGAGGCCCCTACAATGAGCAGTTCTTC. The chain has TRBV5-4 and TRBJ2-1; 10 bases fit TRBD2. Trimming cost V 2 bases and J 2 bases; bases outside gene matches: 4. The CDR3 has 16 amino acids. Germline V gene sequence: CDR1 SGHNT, CDR2 YYREEE (reference sequence).

This clonotype was counted between two and nine times. This chain joins TRBV11-2 and TRBJ2-1, with 8 bases that match TRBD2. The CDR3 consists of 15 residues. J was trimmed by 8 bases and V by 6 bases; bases with no gene match: 12. Looked up from germline, CDR1 is SGHAT and CDR2 is FQNNGV. CDR3 nucleotide sequence: TGTGCCAGCAGTTTTAGCGGGATGGGTTTAGATGAGCAGTTCTTC. Translated, it gives CASSFSGMGLDEQFF.

This clonotype was recorded at least ten times. This chain connects TRBV28 to TRBJ2-7; TRBD1 aligns across 8 bases. Germline V gene lookup returns CDR1 MDHEN and CDR2 SYDVKM. V lost 4 bases to trimming and J lost 1 base; unmatched junction nucleotides: 12. The CDR3 is 17 amino acids. The CDR3 loop reads CASSSNIGDRRSYEQYF. CDR3 coding DNA: TGTGCCAGCAGTTCAAATATTGGGGACAGGCGATCCTACGAGCAGTACTTC.

This clonotype was counted ten times or more. The chain has TRBV28 and TRBJ2-5, with D possibly matching TRBD1 (5 bases). The germline V and J ends were trimmed by 2 bases and 10 bases, with 11 bases remaining between them. In germline, CDR1 is MDHEN, CDR2 SYDVKM. There are 12 residues in the CDR3. The CDR3 coding sequence is TGTGCCAGCAGTTTACTGGGGCAGCTCCAGTACTTC. It encodes CASSLLGQLQYF.

V and J are TRBV11-2 and TRBJ2-5; 11 nucleotides line up with TRBD2. The V gene's germline CDR1 is SGHAT and CDR2 FQNNGV. CDR3 size: 19 residues. Trimming removed 2 bases from V and 1 base from J; junction bases left unmatched: 12. CDR3 bases: TGTGCCAGCAGCTTAATCGCGGCTAGCGGGAGGCCCCTCCAAGAGACCCAGTACTTC. Encoded protein: CASSLIAASGRPLQETQYF.

This clonotype was found many times. The chain is built from TRBV28 and TRBJ1-1; D gene ambiguous. The ends were cut back, 2 bases at V and 1 base at J, with 11 bases in the middle. Germline loops: CDR1 MDHEN, CDR2 SYDVKM. The CDR3 sequence is 15 residues long. CDR3 sequence reads: CASSLVWAENTEAFF. In DNA form, the CDR3 reads TGTGCCAGCAGTTTAGTTTGGGCAGAGAACACTGAAGCTTTCTTT.

J is TRBJ2-2 and V is TRBV10-2; TRBD2 agrees at 7 bases. CDR1 and CDR2 from the germline V gene are WSHSY and SAAADI. After removal of 4 bases from V and 5 bases from J, the junction contained 4 bases not matched to a gene. The CDR3 sequence is 14 residues long. The CDR3 bases are TGCGCCAGCAGTGTGACTAGCAAGACCGGGGAGCTGTTTTTT. It yields the protein CASSVTSKTGELFF.

In this sample, this clonotype turned up many times. The V call is TRBV5-1, the J call TRBJ2-2; maybe TRBD1 (6 bases). Germline V gene sequence: CDR1 SGHRS, CDR2 YFSETQ. Deletions cut 5 bases from V and 6 bases from J, with 17 bases between. This CDR3 region has 15 residues. The CDR3 loop reads CASRSTGYFPGELFF. The CDR3 DNA follows: TGCGCCAGCAGATCTACAGGGTATTTCCCCGGGGAGCTGTTTTTT.

As regards this clonotype: The junction departs from germline at one end; a sequencing error may be responsible. V is TRBV3-1 and J is TRBJ2-7, with 9 bases identical to TRBD2. Looked up from germline, CDR1 is LGHDT and CDR2 is YNNKEL (reference sequence). The CDR3 extends over 18 amino acids. CDR3 in amino acids: CASSQGVSREGLDDEHYF. CDR3 nucleotide sequence: TGTGCCAGCAGCCAAGGGGTGTCGCGGGAGGGCCTGGACGACGAGCATTACTTC.

As regards this clonotype: The CDR3 does not end in the conserved phenylalanine or tryptophan, so this is likely a read error. This chain uses TRBV12-3 or TRBV12-4 with TRBJ1-2; D ambiguous. The CDR3 extends over 14 amino acids. V dropped 5 bases and J dropped 2 bases, with 12 bases sitting between them. The CDR3 DNA sequence: TGTGCCAGCAGTCAACCCCGGGTAAACTATGGCTACACCTTA. Translation: CASSQPRVNYGYTL.

This clonotype was seen a few times. This sequence joins TRBV20-1 and TRBJ1-5; D gene unclear. The V gene's germline CDR1 is DFQATT and CDR2 SNEGSKA (reference sequence). The V and J ends lost 0 bases and 7 bases respectively, with 16 bases between them. This CDR3 is 15 amino acids long. The DNA for the CDR3 is TGCAGTGCTAGAGATCTCTCAGGTATATTCCAGCCCCAGCATTTT. Residues: CSARDLSGIFQPQHF.

This clonotype was observed a handful of times. This chain joins TRBV28 and TRBJ1-1, with a tentative D call TRBD1 (6 bases). This CDR3 spans 17 amino acids. CDR1 and CDR2 (germline): MDHEN, SYDVKM. The V end was cut by 5 bases, the J end by 7 bases, with 26 bases between. CDR3 sequence (DNA): TGTGCCAGCAGTCCCCCGTGGGCAGGGGAAGAGGATGATGAAGCTTTCTTT. Protein sequence: CASSPPWAGEEDDEAFF.

There are many counts of this clonotype. V is TRBV4-1 and J is TRBJ1-5; 7 bases align to TRBD1. V lost 0 bases to trimming and J lost 4 bases; unmatched junction nucleotides: 12. The CDR3 is 18 amino acids. CDR1 and CDR2 (germline): MGHRA, YSYEKL. CDR3 DNA: TGCGCCAGCAGCCAAGACGCTCAGGGGGACTCAGAAAATCAGCCCCAGCATTTT. It translates to CASSQDAQGDSENQPQHF.

Many counts were recorded for this clonotype. The chain joins TRBV12-3 or TRBV12-4 to TRBJ2-5; D possibly corresponds to TRBD1 (6 bases). V gave up 8 bases and J gave up 1 base, with 11 bases separating them. This CDR3 contains 13 residues. Here the CDR3 reads CASGWTVQETQYF. CDR3 DNA sequence: TGTGCCAGCGGATGGACAGTCCAAGAGACCCAGTACTTC.